The 17 T cell receptor beta chains given below trace back to one sample, sequenced in a study of T cell responses to AZD1222 COVID-19 vaccine. Sequenced by immunoSEQ multiplex PCR; TCRdb stores in-frame clones only, minus some. The sample has about 140,000 clones; around 92% are singletons. Sequencing was performed on peripheral blood, taken after recovery from COVID-19. These receptors all come from an adult who had recovered from COVID-19.

The chain joins TRBV5-1 to TRBJ2-7; possibly TRBD1 for D (6 bases). The CDR3 is 12 amino acids. V lost 4 bases, J lost 4 bases, and 9 bases lay in between. Per germline, CDR1 SGHRS and CDR2 YFSETQ. The chain's CDR3 is CASSEQGYEQYF. CDR3 coding DNA: TGCGCCAGCAGCGAACAGGGTTACGAGCAGTACTTC.

The V gene is TRBV27, the J gene TRBJ2-6; D gene unclear. Between the trimmed V and J ends, which lost 0 bases and 4 bases, there was a span of 7 bases. Germline CDR1 reads MNHEY; CDR2 reads SMNVEV (reference sequence). CDR3 length: 15 residues. Written as DNA, the CDR3 is TGTGCCAGCAGTTTATCGCTTCCCGGGGCCAACGTCCTGACTTTC. This translates into CASSLSLPGANVLTF.

The rearrangement joins TRBV19 to TRBJ1-2, with 9 bases lining up with TRBD1. This CDR3 has 14 amino acids. The J segment lost 2 bases and the V segment lost 6 bases, leaving 4 bases of the junction unmatched. Germline assignment: CDR1 LNHDA and CDR2 SQIVND (reference sequence). The CDR3 DNA sequence: TGTGCCAGTAGCTCGACAGGGGGGAACTATGGCTACACCTTC. It codes for CASSSTGGNYGYTF.

The chain couples TRBV19 to TRBJ2-1; no reliable D call. The V gene lost 2 bases and the J gene lost 0 bases, with 11 bases spanning the gap. Germline V gene data show CDR1 as LNHDA and CDR2 as SQIVND (reference sequence). This CDR3 is built from 16 residues. CDR3 nucleotide sequence: TGTGCCAGTAGTATAAATCCCTCCAGCTCCTACAATGAGCAGTTCTTC. Amino acids: CASSINPSSSYNEQFF.

The chain combines TRBV2 with TRBJ2-5; possible D gene TRBD1, 5 bases. Looked up from germline, CDR1 is SNHLY and CDR2 is FYNNEI. The CDR3 is 15 amino acids. V shed 0 bases and J shed 4 bases, with 12 bases lying between them. CDR3 coding DNA: TGTGCCAGCAGTGAAGCGCTTCAGGGTGGAGAGACCCAGTACTTC. This codes for CASSEALQGGETQYF.

Only one count was recorded for this clone. CDR3 coding DNA: TGTGCCAGCAGTTTATGGGGACGGGAGCTCTACAATGGTGAGCAGTTCTTC. It translates to CASSLWGRELYNGEQFF. The chain carries TRBV28 and TRBJ2-1; possible D gene TRBD2, 6 bases. V lost 0 bases and J lost 9, with 21 bases in between. Germline assignment: CDR1 MDHEN and CDR2 SYDVKM. The CDR3 is 17 residues long.

The gene calls are TRBV6-1 and TRBJ2-7; 9 nucleotides agree with TRBD2. Germline values: CDR1 MNHNS, CDR2 SASEGT. Germline trimming cut 2 bases from V and 3 bases from J; bases unmatched to any gene: 5. This CDR3 contains 15 residues. In nucleotides, the CDR3 is TGTGCCAGCAGTGAAAAAAGCGGGGGGAACTACGAGCAGTACTTC. The encoded protein is CASSEKSGGNYEQYF.

The chain recombines TRBV5-1 with TRBJ2-5; 8 bases align to TRBD2. CDR3 length: 14 residues. Germline V gene sequence: CDR1 SGHRS, CDR2 YFSETQ. The V segment lost 4 bases and the J segment 5 bases; nucleotides outside the gene matches: 7. The CDR3 nucleotides are TGCGCCAGCAGCCCGGGGGGGTTCGGCGAGACCCAGTACTTC. Amino acid sequence: CASSPGGFGETQYF.

The genes are TRBV19 and TRBJ1-1; D call uncertain. The V end lost 3 bases, the J end lost 1 base, and 9 bases lay between the germline ends. This CDR3 region has 14 residues. The germline CDR1 and CDR2 sequences are LNHDA and SQIVND (reference sequence). CDR3 sequence (DNA): TGTGCCAGTAGTATCGGGGTATCGAACACTGAAGCTTTCTTT. Encoded protein: CASSIGVSNTEAFF.

V usage is TRBV30 and J usage is TRBJ1-1; D unclear. The germline gives CDR1 GTSNPN, CDR2 SVGIG (reference sequence). The V and J ends lost 0 bases and 4 bases respectively, with 9 bases between them. CDR3 length: 13 amino acids. CDR3 sequence: CAWSVFGATEAFF. The DNA of the CDR3 is TGTGCCTGGAGTGTTTTTGGTGCCACTGAAGCTTTCTTT. The full variable domain, rest sourced from reference TRBV30 and TRBJ1-1, is SQTIHQWPATLVQPVGSPLSLECTVEGTSNPNLYWYRQAAGRGLQLLFYSVGIGQISSEVPQNLSASRPQDRQFILSSKKLLLSDSGFYLCAWSVFGATEAFFGQGTRLTVV.

The chain uses TRBV2 and TRBJ2-1; 16 bases fit TRBD2. Trimming removed 6 bases from V and 8 bases from J; junction bases left unmatched: 4. CDR1 and CDR2 (germline): SNHLY, FYNNEI. The CDR3 is 15 residues long. The CDR3 reads CASRAGTSGGDEQFF. The CDR3 DNA reads as TGTGCCAGCAGGGCCGGGACTAGCGGGGGGGATGAGCAGTTCTTC.

The gene calls are TRBV28 and TRBJ1-6; D perhaps matches TRBD1 (6 bases). Per the germline V gene, CDR1 is MDHEN and CDR2 is SYDVKM. The CDR3 totals 13 residues. V dropped 7 bases and J dropped 7 bases, with 11 bases sitting between them. Here the CDR3 reads CASNRALNSPLHF. In DNA form, the CDR3 reads TGTGCCAGCAACAGGGCCTTGAATTCACCCCTCCACTTT.

This chain joins TRBV28 and TRBJ2-7, with TRBD1 matching 7 bases. CDR1 MDHEN and CDR2 SYDVKM come from the germline V gene. J gave up 0 bases and V 9 bases, and 5 bases lay outside the gene matches. The CDR3 length is 13 residues. The CDR3 DNA reads as TGTGCCAGTGGACAGGAAAGCTCCTACGAGCAGTACTTC. Translating gives CASGQESSYEQYF.

The chain carries TRBV11-3 and TRBJ1-1; D is undetermined. The CDR3 sequence is 12 residues long. Trimming took 1 base from V and 6 from J, leaving 6 bases between them. Germline values: CDR1 SGHNT, CDR2 YENEEA. CDR3 residues: CASSLGVAEAFF. As DNA, the CDR3 is TGTGCCAGCAGCTTAGGGGTGGCTGAAGCTTTCTTT.

This chain connects TRBV6-5 to TRBJ1-1; no definite D call. The CDR3 contains 13 residues. CDR1 MNHEY and CDR2 SVGAGI come from the germline V gene. The V and J ends lost 6 bases and 0 bases respectively, with 8 bases between them. The CDR3: CASSRGLNTEAFF. The CDR3 bases are TGTGCCAGCAGCCGCGGACTGAACACTGAAGCTTTCTTT.

The CDR3: CASSQRGQYNEQFF. CDR3 nucleotide sequence: TGTGCCAGCAGCCAACGGGGACAGTACAATGAGCAGTTCTTC. V usage is TRBV3-1 (or the pseudogene TRBV3-2) and J usage is TRBJ2-1, with TRBD1 matching over 7 bases. The CDR3 consists of 14 residues. V lost 2 bases and J lost 4; bases outside the gene matches: 2. Germline V gene lookup returns CDR1 LGHDT and CDR2 YNNKEL (reference sequence).

The CDR3 loop is CASSYLAGEETQYF. CDR3 bases: TGCGCCAGCAGCTACCTAGCGGGAGAAGAGACCCAGTACTTC. The V gene is TRBV5-1, the J gene TRBJ2-5; 10 bases are shared with TRBD2. V trimming: 3 bases; J trimming: 3 bases; junction bases outside the gene matches: 2. The germline gives CDR1 SGHRS, CDR2 YFSETQ. The CDR3 runs to 14 residues.